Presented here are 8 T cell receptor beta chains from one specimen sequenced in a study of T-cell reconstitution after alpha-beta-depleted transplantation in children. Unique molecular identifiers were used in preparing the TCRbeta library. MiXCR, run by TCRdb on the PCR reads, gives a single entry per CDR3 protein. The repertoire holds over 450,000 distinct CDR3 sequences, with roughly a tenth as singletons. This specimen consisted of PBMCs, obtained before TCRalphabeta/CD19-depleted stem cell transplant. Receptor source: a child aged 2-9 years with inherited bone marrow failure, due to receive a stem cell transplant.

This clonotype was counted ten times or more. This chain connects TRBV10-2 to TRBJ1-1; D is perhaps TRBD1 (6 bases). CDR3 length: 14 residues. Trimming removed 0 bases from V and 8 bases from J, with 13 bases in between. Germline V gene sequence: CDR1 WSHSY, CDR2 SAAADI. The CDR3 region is CASSESTGGAEAFF. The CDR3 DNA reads TGCGCCAGCAGTGAGTCGACGGGGGGCGCGGAAGCTTTCTTT.

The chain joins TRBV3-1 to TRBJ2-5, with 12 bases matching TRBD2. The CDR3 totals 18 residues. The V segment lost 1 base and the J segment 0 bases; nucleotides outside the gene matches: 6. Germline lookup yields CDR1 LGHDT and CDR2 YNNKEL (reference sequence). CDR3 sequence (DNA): TGTGCCAGCAGCCAAGCTCGGACTAGCGGGACGTACCAAGAGACCCAGTACTTC. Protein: CASSQARTSGTYQETQYF.

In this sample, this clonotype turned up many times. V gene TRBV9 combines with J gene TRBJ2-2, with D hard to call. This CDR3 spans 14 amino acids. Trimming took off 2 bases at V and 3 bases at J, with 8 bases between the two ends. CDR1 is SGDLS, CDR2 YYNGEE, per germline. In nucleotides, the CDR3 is TGTGCCAGCAGCGTCGGTGGGGACACCGGGGAGCTGTTTTTT. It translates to CASSVGGDTGELFF.

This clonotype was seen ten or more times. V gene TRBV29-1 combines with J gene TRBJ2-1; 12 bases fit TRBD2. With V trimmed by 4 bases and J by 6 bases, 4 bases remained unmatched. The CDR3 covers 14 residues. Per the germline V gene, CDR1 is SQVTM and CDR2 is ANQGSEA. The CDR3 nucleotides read TGCAGCGTTGCTTCTAGCGGGAGGGCCAATGAGCAGTTCTTC. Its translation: CSVASSGRANEQFF.

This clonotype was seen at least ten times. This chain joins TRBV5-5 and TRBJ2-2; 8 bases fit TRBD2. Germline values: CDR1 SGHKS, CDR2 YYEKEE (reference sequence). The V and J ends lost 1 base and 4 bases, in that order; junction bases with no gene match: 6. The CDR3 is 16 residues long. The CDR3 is CASSLIGTRITGELFF. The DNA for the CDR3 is TGTGCCAGCAGCTTGATAGGGACTAGAATCACCGGGGAGCTGTTTTTT.

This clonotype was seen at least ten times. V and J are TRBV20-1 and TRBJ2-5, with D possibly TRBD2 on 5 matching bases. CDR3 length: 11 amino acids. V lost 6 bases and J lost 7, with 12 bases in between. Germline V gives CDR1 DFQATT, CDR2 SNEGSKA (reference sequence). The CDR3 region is CSAVDSGTQYF. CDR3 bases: TGCAGTGCGGTGGACTCGGGGACCCAGTACTTC.

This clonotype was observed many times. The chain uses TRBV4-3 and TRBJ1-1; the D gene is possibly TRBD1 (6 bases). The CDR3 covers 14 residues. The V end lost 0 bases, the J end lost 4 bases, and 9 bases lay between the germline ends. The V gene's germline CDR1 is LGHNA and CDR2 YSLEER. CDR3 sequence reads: CASSQDNRVTEAFF. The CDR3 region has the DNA TGCGCCAGCAGCCAAGATAACAGGGTCACTGAAGCTTTCTTT.

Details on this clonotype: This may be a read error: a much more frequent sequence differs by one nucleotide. CDR3 nucleotides: TGTGCCAGCAGTCCATCTAGCCCTCCCGAGCAGTTCTTC. Protein sequence: CASSPSSPPEQFF. V is TRBV12-3 or TRBV12-4 and J is TRBJ2-1; the D gene is possibly TRBD2 (5 bases). The CDR3 spans 13 residues. The V and J ends lost 5 bases and 10 bases respectively, with 15 bases between them.